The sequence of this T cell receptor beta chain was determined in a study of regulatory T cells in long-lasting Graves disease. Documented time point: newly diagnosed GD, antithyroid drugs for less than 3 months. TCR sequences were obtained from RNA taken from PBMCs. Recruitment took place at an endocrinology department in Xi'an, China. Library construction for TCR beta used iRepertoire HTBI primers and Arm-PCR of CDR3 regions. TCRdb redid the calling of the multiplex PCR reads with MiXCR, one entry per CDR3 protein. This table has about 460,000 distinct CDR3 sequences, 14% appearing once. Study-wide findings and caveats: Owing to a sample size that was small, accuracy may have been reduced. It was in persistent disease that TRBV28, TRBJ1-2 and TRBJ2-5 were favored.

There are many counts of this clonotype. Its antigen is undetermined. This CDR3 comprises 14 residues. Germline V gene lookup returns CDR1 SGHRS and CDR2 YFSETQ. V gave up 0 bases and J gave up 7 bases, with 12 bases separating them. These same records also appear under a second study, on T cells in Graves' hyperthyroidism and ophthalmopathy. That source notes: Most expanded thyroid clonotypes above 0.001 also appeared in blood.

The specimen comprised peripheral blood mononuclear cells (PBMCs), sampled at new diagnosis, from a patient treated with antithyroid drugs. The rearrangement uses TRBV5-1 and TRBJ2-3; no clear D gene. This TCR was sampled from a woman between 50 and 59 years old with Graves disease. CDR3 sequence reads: CASSLAQSPHTQYF. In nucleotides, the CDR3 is TGCGCCAGCAGCTTGGCACAGTCTCCTCATACGCAGTATTTT.